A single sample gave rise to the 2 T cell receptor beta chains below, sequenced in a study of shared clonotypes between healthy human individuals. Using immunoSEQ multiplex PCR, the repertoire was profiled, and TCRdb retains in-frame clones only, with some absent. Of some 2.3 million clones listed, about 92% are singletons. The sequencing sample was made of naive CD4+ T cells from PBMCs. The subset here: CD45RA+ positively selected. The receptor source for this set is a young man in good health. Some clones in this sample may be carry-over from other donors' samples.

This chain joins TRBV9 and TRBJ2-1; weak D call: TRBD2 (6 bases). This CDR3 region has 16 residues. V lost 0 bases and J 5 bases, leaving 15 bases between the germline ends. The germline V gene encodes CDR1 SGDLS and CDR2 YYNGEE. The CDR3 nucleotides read TGTGCCAGCAGCGTAGTATTCACAGGAGGGCACAATGAGCAGTTCTTC. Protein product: CASSVVFTGGHNEQFF.

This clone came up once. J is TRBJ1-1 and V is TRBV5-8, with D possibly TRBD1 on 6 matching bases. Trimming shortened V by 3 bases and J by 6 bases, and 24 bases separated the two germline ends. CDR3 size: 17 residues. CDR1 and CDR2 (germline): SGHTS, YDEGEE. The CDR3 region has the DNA TGTGCCAGCAGCTCGACCGGGACACCAAAGAGAGTCTCTGAAGCTTTCTTT. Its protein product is CASSSTGTPKRVSEAFF.